The 15 T cell receptor beta chains reported below all come from one sample, sequenced in a study of cytomegalovirus exposure and HLA in healthy donors. Repertoires were generated with immunoSEQ multiplex PCR, while TCRdb's copy carries only in-frame clones and drops some. Of around 400,000 clones in the sample, just over 85% are singletons; the top ten hold 0.8% to 0.85%. The sequencing sample was made of PBMCs. These receptor sequences come from a woman under 30 in good health and CMV-seronegative.

The V gene is TRBV13, the J gene TRBJ1-1; D might be TRBD1 (6 bases). Per the germline V gene, CDR1 is PRHDT and CDR2 is FYEKMQ (reference sequence). V shed 10 bases and J shed 8 bases, with 17 bases lying between them. The CDR3 is 12 residues long. The CDR3 loop reads CATTGLDREAFF. The CDR3 region has the DNA TGTGCCACTACAGGGTTAGACAGAGAAGCTTTCTTT.

In nucleotides, the CDR3 is TGTGCCAGTAGTATAGAGAGGGGACAGGGATACGAGCAGTACTTC. Its translation: CASSIERGQGYEQYF. The rearrangement links TRBV19 to TRBJ2-7, with 9 bases fitting TRBD1. The junction had 4 bases not matched to a gene; V was cut back by 0 bases and J by 4 bases. The CDR3 contains 15 residues. Germline CDR1 and CDR2: LNHDA and SQIVND (reference sequence).

This sequence joins TRBV7-8 and TRBJ2-7, with 12 bases that match TRBD2. V dropped 5 bases and J dropped 0; count of bases not matched to a gene: 20. This CDR3 has 21 residues. Germline V gene lookup returns CDR1 SGHVS and CDR2 FQNEAQ. CDR3 DNA: TGTGCCAGCAGCGCAGTCTTCTATATCACTAGCGGGAGGACGGGCTCCTACGAGCAGTACTTC. Its translation: CASSAVFYITSGRTGSYEQYF.

Note on this clone: Other nucleotide sequences in the sample specify the same CDR3. V usage is TRBV7-9 and J usage is TRBJ1-5; D is unclear. The germline V gene encodes CDR1 SEHNR and CDR2 FQNEAQ (reference sequence). V was trimmed by 1 base and J by 0 bases, leaving 7 bases between them. The CDR3 is made up of 15 amino acids. The DNA of the CDR3 is TGTGCCAGCAGCTTAGGCGGATATAGCAATCAGCCCCAGCATTTT. Its protein product is CASSLGGYSNQPQHF.

The rearrangement links TRBV11-2 to TRBJ2-7; D is undetermined. CDR3 length: 13 amino acids. Germline V gene sequence: CDR1 SGHAT, CDR2 FQNNGV. Trimming left V 2 bases short and J 3 bases short, with 8 bases between. The CDR3 region has the DNA TGTGCCAGCAGCTTACAACAGAACTACGAGCAGTACTTC. It yields the protein CASSLQQNYEQYF.

This clone was observed a handful of times. For the CDR3, the DNA is TGTGCCAGCAGCTTGAGGGACAGCCCTCACTCTGGAAACACCATATATTTT. Its translation: CASSLRDSPHSGNTIYF. The genes are TRBV7-2 and TRBJ1-3, with 7 bases aligning to TRBD1. This CDR3 region has 17 residues. V lost 3 bases to trimming and J lost 0 bases; unmatched junction nucleotides: 8. The germline V gene encodes CDR1 SGHTA and CDR2 FQGNSA.

V is TRBV27 and J is TRBJ1-1, with D possibly TRBD1 on 5 matching bases. Trimming stripped 3 bases from V and 0 bases from J, with 11 bases between. CDR1 and CDR2 from the germline V gene are MNHEY and SMNVEV (reference sequence). CDR3 length: 15 amino acids. CDR3 amino acids: CASSFTPGLNTEAFF. As DNA, the CDR3 is TGTGCCAGCAGTTTCACCCCAGGGCTGAACACTGAAGCTTTCTTT.

J is TRBJ2-7 and V is TRBV11-1; 7 nucleotides match TRBD1. V lost 5 bases to trimming and J lost 3 bases; unmatched junction nucleotides: 7. CDR1 is SGHAT, CDR2 FQDESV, per germline (reference sequence). This CDR3 comprises 14 residues. CDR3 amino acids: CASSTKGANYEQYF. In nucleotides, the CDR3 is TGTGCCAGCAGCACGAAGGGGGCCAACTACGAGCAGTACTTC.

The J gene is TRBJ1-1, the V gene TRBV28; unclear D gene. The V and J ends lost 5 bases and 3 bases respectively, with 13 bases between them. The CDR3 contains 14 residues. CDR1 and CDR2 (germline): MDHEN, SYDVKM. CDR3 sequence reads: CASSTRGRHTEAFF. Written as DNA, the CDR3 is TGTGCCAGCAGTACCCGAGGGCGGCACACTGAAGCTTTCTTT.

The rearrangement joins TRBV7-6 to TRBJ2-5, with a tentative D call TRBD1 (6 bases). Per the germline V gene, CDR1 is SGHVS and CDR2 is FNYEAQ. This CDR3 is built from 16 residues. Trimming removed 0 bases from V and 5 bases from J, with 16 bases in between. The CDR3 sequence: CASSLARYRVGETQYF. In DNA form, the CDR3 reads TGTGCCAGCAGCTTAGCGCGTTACAGGGTTGGGGAGACCCAGTACTTC.

CDR3: CASSFSQGDTQYF. The CDR3 DNA follows: TGTGCCAGCAGCTTTTCACAGGGGGATACGCAGTATTTT. The chain joins TRBV7-6 to TRBJ2-3, with 7 bases matching TRBD1. The length of the CDR3 is 13 residues. Germline CDR1 reads SGHVS; CDR2 reads FNYEAQ. The V segment lost 3 bases and the J segment 6 bases; nucleotides outside the gene matches: 3.

The genes are TRBV19 and TRBJ2-1, with TRBD2 identical over 8 bases. Germline V gene sequence: CDR1 LNHDA, CDR2 SQIVND (reference sequence). V lost 3 bases to trimming and J lost 2 bases; unmatched junction nucleotides: 9. This CDR3 comprises 17 residues. CDR3 sequence: CASSIPGRGAPYNEQFF. DNA of the CDR3: TGTGCCAGTAGTATCCCGGGGCGGGGGGCCCCCTACAATGAGCAGTTCTTC.

This clone was seen a handful of times. V usage is TRBV6-5 and J usage is TRBJ1-2; maybe TRBD1 (6 bases). Germline values: CDR1 MNHEY, CDR2 SVGAGI. Trimming cost V 4 bases and J 8 bases, with 8 bases left between them. The CDR3 totals 11 residues. The CDR3 DNA reads as TGTGCCAGCAGTTCAGGACAGGGCTACACCTTC. It translates to CASSSGQGYTF.

The chain couples TRBV15 to TRBJ2-5; 7 nucleotides agree with TRBD1. V shed 11 bases, J shed 5 bases, and the junction held 11 bases outside the gene matches. The CDR3 contains 13 residues. Per germline, CDR1 LNHNV and CDR2 YYDKDF (reference sequence). This CDR3 reads CASRQGSEETQYF. The CDR3 DNA reads TGTGCCTCACGACAGGGCTCGGAGGAGACCCAGTACTTC.

This clone showed up just once. The CDR3: CASSIFRGSVGEQFF. The CDR3 coding sequence is TGTGCCAGTAGTATTTTCCGGGGGTCCGTGGGTGAGCAGTTCTTC. The chain recombines TRBV19 with TRBJ2-1; a possible D gene is TRBD2 (6 bases). V was clipped by 3 bases and J by 9 bases, with 18 bases between them. CDR3 size: 15 residues. Germline V gives CDR1 LNHDA, CDR2 SQIVND (reference sequence).